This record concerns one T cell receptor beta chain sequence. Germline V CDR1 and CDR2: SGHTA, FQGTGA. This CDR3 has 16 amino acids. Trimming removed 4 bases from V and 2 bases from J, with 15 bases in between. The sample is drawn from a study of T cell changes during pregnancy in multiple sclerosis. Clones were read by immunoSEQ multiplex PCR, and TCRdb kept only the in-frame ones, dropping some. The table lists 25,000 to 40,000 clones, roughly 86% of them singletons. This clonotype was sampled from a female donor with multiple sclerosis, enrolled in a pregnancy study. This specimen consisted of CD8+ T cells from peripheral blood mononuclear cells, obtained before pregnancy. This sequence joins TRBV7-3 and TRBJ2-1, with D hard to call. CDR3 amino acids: CASSSLPLSTYNEQFF. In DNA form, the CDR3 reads TGTGCCAGCAGCTCCTTGCCGCTATCTACCTACAATGAGCAGTTCTTC.